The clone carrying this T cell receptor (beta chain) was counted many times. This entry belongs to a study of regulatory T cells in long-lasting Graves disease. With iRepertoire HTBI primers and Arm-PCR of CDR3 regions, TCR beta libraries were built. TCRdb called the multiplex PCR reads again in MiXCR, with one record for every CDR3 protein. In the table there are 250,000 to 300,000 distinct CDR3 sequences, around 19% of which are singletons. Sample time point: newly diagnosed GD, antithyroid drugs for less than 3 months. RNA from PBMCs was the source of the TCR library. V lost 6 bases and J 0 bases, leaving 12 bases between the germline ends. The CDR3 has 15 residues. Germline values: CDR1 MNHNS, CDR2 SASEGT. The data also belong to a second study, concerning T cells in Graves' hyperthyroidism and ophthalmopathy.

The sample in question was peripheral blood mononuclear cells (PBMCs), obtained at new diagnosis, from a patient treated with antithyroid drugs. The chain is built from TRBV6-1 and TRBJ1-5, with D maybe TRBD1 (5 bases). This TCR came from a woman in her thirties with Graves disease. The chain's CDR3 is CASSHTRGSNQPQHF. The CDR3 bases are TGTGCCAGCAGCCATACGAGGGGTAGCAATCAGCCCCAGCATTTT.